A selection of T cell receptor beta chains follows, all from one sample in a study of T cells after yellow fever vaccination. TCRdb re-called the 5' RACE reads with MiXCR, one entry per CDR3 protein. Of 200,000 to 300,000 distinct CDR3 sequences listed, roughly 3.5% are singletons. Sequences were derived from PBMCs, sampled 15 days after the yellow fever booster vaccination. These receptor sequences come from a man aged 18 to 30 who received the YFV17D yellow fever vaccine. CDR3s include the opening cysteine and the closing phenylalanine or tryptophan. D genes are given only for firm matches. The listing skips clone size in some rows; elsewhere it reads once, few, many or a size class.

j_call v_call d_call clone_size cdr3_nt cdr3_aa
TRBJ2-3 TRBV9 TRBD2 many TGTGCCAGCAGCCTAGAGCCTAGCGTGGGGGGGGATACGCAGTATTTT CASSLEPSVGGDTQYF
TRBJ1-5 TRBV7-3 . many TGTGCCAGCAGACCAACAGGCCGAGGGCAGCCCCAGCATTTT CASRPTGRGQPQHF
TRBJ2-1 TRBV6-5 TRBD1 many TGTGCCAGCAGTCACAGGGGGAGGGAGCAGTTCTTC CASSHRGREQFF
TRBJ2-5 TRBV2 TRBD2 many TGTGCCAGCAGTGAAGGAGGACTCGGGGGGGAGACCCAGTACTTC CASSEGGLGGETQYF
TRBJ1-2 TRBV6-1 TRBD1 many TGTGCCAGCAGTGATGCGGCAGGGGGTATCGCCTTC CASSDAAGGIAF
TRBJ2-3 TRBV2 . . TGTGCCAGCGGCGTAGCAGATACGCAGTATTTT CASGVADTQYF
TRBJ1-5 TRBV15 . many TGTGCCACCAGCGGGCTAGTTAATCAGCCCCAGCATTTT CATSGLVNQPQHF
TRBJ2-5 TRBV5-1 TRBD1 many TGCGCCAGCAGCTTTCGGGACAGCCGGGAGACCCAGTACTTC CASSFRDSRETQYF
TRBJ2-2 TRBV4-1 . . TGCGCCAGCAGCCAAGAAGGCGGGACCGGGGAGCTGTTTTTT CASSQEGGTGELFF
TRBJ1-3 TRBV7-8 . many TGTGCCAGCACCGCGACCGGCGACTCTGGAAACACCATATATTTT CASTATGDSGNTIYF
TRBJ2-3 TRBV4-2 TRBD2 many TGTGCCAGCAGACCTTTGGGGGGGAGCACAGATACGCAGTATTTT CASRPLGGSTDTQYF
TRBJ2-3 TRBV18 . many TGTGCCAGCTCACCACTGCAGACCGGTGCTAGCACAGATACGCAGTATTTT CASSPLQTGASTDTQYF
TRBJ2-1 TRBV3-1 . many TGTGCCAGCAGCCAAGGGAGGTACAATGAGCAGTTCTTC CASSQGRYNEQFF
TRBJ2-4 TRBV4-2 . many TGTGCCAGCAGCCAAGATTCAGGGAGGATCCTAGCCAAAAACATTCAGTACTTC CASSQDSGRILAKNIQYF
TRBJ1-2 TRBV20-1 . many TGCAGTGCCCGAAACCGGGGAGCTAACTATGGCTACACCTTC CSARNRGANYGYTF
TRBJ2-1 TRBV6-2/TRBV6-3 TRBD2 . TGTGCCAGCAGTACGCGACTAGCGGGGGCCACGAGCTCCTACAATGAGCAGTTCTTC CASSTRLAGATSSYNEQFF
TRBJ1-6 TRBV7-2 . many TGTGCCAGCAGCTACCGCCTGGGGGTGAATTCACCCCTCCACTTT CASSYRLGVNSPLHF
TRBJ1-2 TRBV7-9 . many TGTGCCAGCGATTTAGTCGGGGCCCCTTATGGCTACACCTTC CASDLVGAPYGYTF
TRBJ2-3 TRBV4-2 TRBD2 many TGTGCCAGCAGCCAAGACTCAAGCGGGGCTAGCACAGATACGCAGTATTTT CASSQDSSGASTDTQYF
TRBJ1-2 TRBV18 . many TGTGCCAGCTCACCTGGTAACGGAGCTAACTATGGCTACACCTTC CASSPGNGANYGYTF
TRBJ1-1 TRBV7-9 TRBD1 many TGTGCCAGCGGGCCTGGGACAGGGAACACTGAAGCTTTCTTT CASGPGTGNTEAFF
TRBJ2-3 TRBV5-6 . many TGTGCCAGCAGCTTGGGGCGAAATACGCAGTATTTT CASSLGRNTQYF
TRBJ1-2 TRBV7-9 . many TGTGCCAGCAGCCCCCGGGCCTCCTATGGCTACACCTTC CASSPRASYGYTF
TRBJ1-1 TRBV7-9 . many TGTGCCAGCAGCTTCTCGCAGGGTGAAGCTTTCTTT CASSFSQGEAFF
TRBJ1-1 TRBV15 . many TGTGCCACCAGCGAACAGATGAACACTGAAGCTTTCTTT CATSEQMNTEAFF
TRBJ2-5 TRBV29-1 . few TGCAGCGTTGTATGGCCACTGGTGGAGACCCAGTACTTC CSVVWPLVETQYF
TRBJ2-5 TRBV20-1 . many TGCAGTGCTAGATCTCCCTCGGGAGTGACCCAGTACTTC CSARSPSGVTQYF
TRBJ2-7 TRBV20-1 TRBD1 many TGCAGTGCCGCGTCAGGGGGAAGCGGCTACGAGCAGTACTTC CSAASGGSGYEQYF
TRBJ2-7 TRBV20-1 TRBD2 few TGCAGTGCTCCCAACCCCCGAGCGGGGGCCTCCTACGAGCAGTACTTC CSAPNPRAGASYEQYF
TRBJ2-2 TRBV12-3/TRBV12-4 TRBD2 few TGTGCCAGCAGTAAACCCACGGGGGGTACAGATCCCGGGGAGCTGTTTTTT CASSKPTGGTDPGELFF
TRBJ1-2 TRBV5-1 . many TGCGCCAGCAGCTCGGGGGTCTATGGCTACACCTTC CASSSGVYGYTF
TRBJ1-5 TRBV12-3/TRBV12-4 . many TGTGCCAGCAGTTTAGGCCCCCCGGCCAGCAATCAGCCCCAGCATTTT CASSLGPPASNQPQHF
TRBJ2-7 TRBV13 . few TGTGCCAGCGCCCTTTGGACGAGGTTCCCCTACGAGCAGTACTTC CASALWTRFPYEQYF
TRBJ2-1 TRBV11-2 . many TGTGCCAGCAGCTCCCGGGACCACAGCTCCTACAATGAGCAGTTCTTC CASSSRDHSSYNEQFF
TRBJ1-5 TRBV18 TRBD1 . TGTGCCAGCTCACCAAGGGGGCGCGATAGCAATCAGCCCCAGCATTTT CASSPRGRDSNQPQHF
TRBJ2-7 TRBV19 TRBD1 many TGTGCCAGTCGGGACAGGGCGAACGAGCAGTACTTC CASRDRANEQYF
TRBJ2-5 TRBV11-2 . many TGTGCCAGCAGCCCCCGGACAGTGACAGAGACCCAGTACTTC CASSPRTVTETQYF
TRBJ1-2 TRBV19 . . TGTGCCAGTAGTCCCAGGAAGAACTATGGCTACACCTTC CASSPRKNYGYTF
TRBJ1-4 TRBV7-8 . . TGTGCCAGCAGCTTTTACAGGGAAAAACTGTTTTTT CASSFYREKLFF
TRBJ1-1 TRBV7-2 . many TGTGCCAGCAGCTTAGAACAGGCGAGCACTGAAGCTTTCTTT CASSLEQASTEAFF
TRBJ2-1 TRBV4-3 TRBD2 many TGCGCCAGCAGCCAAGTCACTAGCGGGGGATACTCCTACAATGAGCAGTTCTTC CASSQVTSGGYSYNEQFF
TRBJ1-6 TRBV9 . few TGTGCCAGCAGCCCTTTAATTAATTCACCCCTCCACTTT CASSPLINSPLHF
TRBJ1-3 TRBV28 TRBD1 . TGTGCCAGCAGTCTGTGGACAGGGGGGAGCTCTGGAAACACCATATATTTT CASSLWTGGSSGNTIYF
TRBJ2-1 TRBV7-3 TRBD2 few TGTGCCAGCAGCCTTACCGGGGGGAGTGGGGATGAGCAGTTCTTC CASSLTGGSGDEQFF
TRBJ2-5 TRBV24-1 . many TGTGCCACCAGTGAGCTGGACGGCTCCCGAAACTTC CATSELDGSRNF
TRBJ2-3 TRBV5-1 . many TGCGCCAGCAGCTTGACAGGGTCCGTGGATACGCAGTATTTT CASSLTGSVDTQYF
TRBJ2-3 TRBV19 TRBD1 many TGTGCCAGTAGTAATCTAGGAACAGGGGGATCAGATACGCAGTATTTT CASSNLGTGGSDTQYF
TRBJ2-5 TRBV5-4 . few TGTGCCAGCAGCAAGGGGCTAGACCAAGAGACCCAGTACTTC CASSKGLDQETQYF
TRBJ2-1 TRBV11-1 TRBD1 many TGTGCCAGCAGCATTATCTCCGGACAGGGGGTCGAGCAGTTCTTC CASSIISGQGVEQFF
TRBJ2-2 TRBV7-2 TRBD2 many TGTGCCAGCAGCCCGACTAGCGGGGGGGCCGGGGAGCTGTTTTTT CASSPTSGGAGELFF
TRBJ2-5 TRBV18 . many TGTGCCAGCTCACGGACGGAAAACCAAGAGACCCAGTACTTC CASSRTENQETQYF
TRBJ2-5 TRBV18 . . TGTGCCAGCTCATCCGGGAATAGCGGTCCAGAGACCCAGTACTTC CASSSGNSGPETQYF
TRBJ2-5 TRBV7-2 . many TGTGCCAGCAGCTTAGGTGGGGGGCCCCAAGAGACCCAGTACTTC CASSLGGGPQETQYF